A single TCR beta chain is shown here with its context. The sample is drawn from a study of technical replicates of blood from a few donors. TCRdb keeps only in-frame clones here, not all; method: immunoSEQ multiplex PCR. The data show 75,000 to 100,000 clones, 85% to 95% seen once. Germline assignment: CDR1 SGHTS and CDR2 YDEGEE. CDR3 size: 14 residues. V dropped 4 bases and J dropped 1 base, with 11 bases sitting between them. The specimen sequenced was T cells isolated from PBMCs. The clonotype originates from a human donor in good health. The J gene is TRBJ1-1, the V gene TRBV5-8, with D maybe TRBD1 (6 bases). The CDR3 loop is CASSLGGPNTEAFF. CDR3 coding DNA: TGTGCCAGCAGCCTAGGGGGACCGAACACTGAAGCTTTCTTT.